A single sample is the source of the 24 T cell receptor beta chains below, sequenced in a study of cytomegalovirus exposure and HLA in healthy donors. The study ran its PCR with 60 Vbeta and 13 Jbeta primers. Only in-frame clones appear in the TCRdb table, and some are missing; sequencing was by immunoSEQ multiplex PCR. The data show under 150,000 clones, with roughly four fifths seen just once and around 1.9% held by the top ten. Sequenced: PBMCs. The receptors were sampled from a woman aged 45 to 65 in good health and CMV-seronegative.

This clone was seen a few times. The chain combines TRBV29-1 with TRBJ2-7, with a possible D match to TRBD1 (6 bases). Germline V gene data show CDR1 as SQVTM and CDR2 as ANQGSEA. The CDR3 length is 14 residues. V lost 5 bases to trimming and J lost 2 bases, with 16 bases between them. The CDR3 loop is CSVQDLDSPYEQYF. The CDR3 DNA sequence: TGCAGCGTTCAGGACCTGGACAGCCCCTACGAGCAGTACTTC.

The V gene is TRBV7-9, the J gene TRBJ1-1, with TRBD1 matching over 7 bases. The CDR3 spans 15 residues. The V gene's germline CDR1 is SEHNR and CDR2 FQNEAQ (reference sequence). V was pared by 5 bases and J by 1 base, with 7 bases of the junction left unmatched. The chain's CDR3 is CASSPMTGPNTEAFF. The CDR3 region has the DNA TGTGCCAGCAGCCCTATGACAGGGCCGAACACTGAAGCTTTCTTT. The variable domain in full, with the rest retrieved from reference TRBV7-9 and TRBJ1-1, is DTGVSQNPRHKITKRGQNVTFRCDPISEHNRLYWYRQTLGQGPEFLTYFQNEAQLEKSRLLSDRFSAERPKGSFSTLEIQRTEQGDSAMYLCASSPMTGPNTEAFFGQGTRLTVV.

J is TRBJ2-7 and V is TRBV21-1; the tabulated D call, TRBD2, remains unverified against the DNA. TRBV21-1 corresponds to a pseudogene. The CDR3 consists of 14 residues. The DNA of the CDR3 is TGTGCCAGCAAAAAGATCGCGGGAGACCACGAGCAGTACTTC. Its translation is CASKKIAGDHEQYF.

The V call is TRBV5-1, the J call TRBJ2-1, with 7 nucleotides matching TRBD2. J lost 0 bases, V lost 4 bases, and 4 bases had no gene match. Germline values: CDR1 SGHRS, CDR2 YFSETQ. CDR3 length: 15 residues. The CDR3 region has the DNA TGCGCCAGCAGCATAGCGGGTTTCTCCTACAATGAGCAGTTCTTC. As protein: CASSIAGFSYNEQFF. The whole variable domain, filled in from reference TRBV5-1 and TRBJ2-1, reads KAGVTQTPRYLIKTRGQQVTLSCSPISGHRSVSWYQQTPGQGLQFLFEYFSETQRNKGNFPGRFSGRQFSNSRSEMNVSTLELGDSALYLCASSIAGFSYNEQFFGPGTRLTVL.

V gene TRBV2 combines with J gene TRBJ2-3; 8 nucleotides line up with TRBD2. The V segment lost 3 bases and the J segment 2 bases; nucleotides outside the gene matches: 7. This CDR3 comprises 16 residues. Germline CDR1 is SNHLY and CDR2 is FYNNEI. CDR3 sequence reads: CASSESYGRDTDTQYF. As DNA, the CDR3 is TGTGCCAGCAGTGAGTCTTACGGGAGGGACACAGATACGCAGTATTTT.

V gene TRBV4-1 combines with J gene TRBJ2-7; 9 bases map to TRBD1. This CDR3 is 16 amino acids long. V lost 4 bases, J lost 3 bases, and 10 bases stayed unmatched. Germline loops: CDR1 MGHRA, CDR2 YSYEKL. The CDR3 sequence is CASSPRTGDGLYEQYF. The CDR3 DNA reads as TGCGCCAGCAGCCCCCGGACAGGGGACGGACTCTACGAGCAGTACTTC.

This clone has just a few counts. This chain connects TRBV19 to TRBJ2-3, with TRBD2 as a possible D gene (6 bases). The V gene's germline CDR1 is LNHDA and CDR2 SQIVND (reference sequence). CDR3 length: 15 residues. V lost 7 bases to trimming and J lost 6 bases, with 20 bases between them. In DNA, the CDR3 is TGTGCCAGTACCGGGGTGTACGGGAGAAAGGATACGCAGTATTTT. Protein product: CASTGVYGRKDTQYF.

CDR3 sequence: CASRPPSGRVYNEQFF. The CDR3 DNA follows: TGCGCCAGCAGGCCCCCTAGCGGGAGGGTCTACAATGAGCAGTTCTTC. This chain connects TRBV5-1 to TRBJ2-1; 12 bases map to TRBD2. Losses at the gene ends were 5 bases for V and 3 bases for J; bases not matched to a gene: 6. The CDR3 covers 16 residues. CDR1 is SGHRS, CDR2 YFSETQ, per germline. The full variable domain, in which reference TRBV5-1 and TRBJ2-1 provide the parts outside the CDR3, is KAGVTQTPRYLIKTRGQQVTLSCSPISGHRSVSWYQQTPGQGLQFLFEYFSETQRNKGNFPGRFSGRQFSNSRSEMNVSTLELGDSALYLCASRPPSGRVYNEQFFGPGTRLTVL.

CDR3 bases: TGTGCCACCCTTCTAGCGGGGTCCGATACGCAGTATTTT. Its translation is CATLLAGSDTQYF. The chain is built from TRBV19 and TRBJ2-3; 9 nucleotides match TRBD2. Per germline, CDR1 LNHDA and CDR2 SQIVND (reference sequence). The V and J ends lost 10 bases and 6 bases, in that order; junction bases with no gene match: 8. The CDR3 is 13 residues long. Using reference TRBV19 and TRBJ2-3 for the parts outside the CDR3, the full variable domain is DGGITQSPKYLFRKEGQNVTLSCEQNLNHDAMYWYRQDPGQGLRLIYYSQIVNDFQKGDIAEGYSVSREKKESFPLTVTSAQKNPTAFYLCATLLAGSDTQYFGPGTRLTVL.

The rearrangement joins TRBV10-3 to TRBJ2-3; TRBD1 is a possible D gene (5 bases). Germline V CDR1 and CDR2: ENHRY, SYGVKD. Trimming took 3 bases from V and 4 from J, leaving 11 bases between them. CDR3 length equals 14 residues. CDR3 DNA: TGTGCCATCAGTGAAGGGGTAGCACCAGATACGCAGTATTTT. This encodes CAISEGVAPDTQYF.

The J gene is TRBJ2-3, the V gene TRBV5-8; 10 bases map to TRBD1. Germline CDR1 and CDR2: SGHTS and YDEGEE. V shed 4 bases, J shed 6 bases, and the junction held 8 bases outside the gene matches. The CDR3 is made up of 15 amino acids. In nucleotides, the CDR3 is TGTGCCAGCAGCCCCGGGACAGGGGTTGTGGATACGCAGTATTTT. Protein: CASSPGTGVVDTQYF.

The genes are TRBV5-6 and TRBJ2-7; 15 nucleotides agree with TRBD2. V dropped 7 bases and J dropped 5; count of bases not matched to a gene: 10. Germline CDR1 reads SGHDT; CDR2 reads YYEEEE. The CDR3 consists of 16 residues. CDR3 in DNA: TGTGCCAGCGCAACTGTGGGACTAGCGGGAGGCGACGAGCAGTACTTC. This sequence encodes CASATVGLAGGDEQYF.

V usage is TRBV11-3 and J usage is TRBJ1-2; 11 positions agree with TRBD1. V shed 1 base and J 0 bases; nucleotides not matched to a gene: 7. The CDR3 length is 18 residues. CDR1 is SGHNT and CDR2 is YENEEA in the germline V gene. CDR3 residues: CASSLGFGQGASNYGYTF. The CDR3 DNA reads as TGTGCCAGCAGCTTAGGATTTGGACAGGGGGCGTCTAACTATGGCTACACCTTC.

This clone appeared a few times. The V call is TRBV10-3, the J call TRBJ2-5; 11 bases line up with TRBD2. Looked up from germline, CDR1 is ENHRY and CDR2 is SYGVKD. The junction had 6 bases not matched to a gene; V was cut back by 2 bases and J by 4 bases. This CDR3 has 16 amino acids. CDR3 DNA: TGTGCCATCAGTGAGGAGCTAGCGGGAGGTCGAGAGACCCAGTACTTC. The encoded protein is CAISEELAGGRETQYF.

In this sample, this clone turned up a few times. This rearrangement joins TRBV19 to TRBJ2-1; 8 nucleotides align to TRBD2. This CDR3 is 16 amino acids long. After removal of 3 bases from V and 0 bases from J, the junction contained 4 bases not matched to a gene. Germline V gene sequence: CDR1 LNHDA, CDR2 SQIVND (reference sequence). This CDR3 reads CASSIRGRYSYNEQFF. CDR3 DNA sequence: TGTGCCAGTAGTATTCGCGGGAGGTACTCCTACAATGAGCAGTTCTTC.

The chain has TRBV27 and TRBJ2-7; weak D call: TRBD1 (6 bases). There are 15 residues in the CDR3. V was shortened by 2 bases and J by 1 base, with 12 bases between the two germline ends. Germline values: CDR1 MNHEY, CDR2 SMNVEV (reference sequence). CDR3 DNA sequence: TGTGCCAGCAGTTTAGCGGCAGGGGAATCCTACGAGCAGTACTTC. This sequence encodes CASSLAAGESYEQYF.

The chain is built from TRBV2 and TRBJ2-3; 11 bases are shared with TRBD2. The CDR3 extends over 15 amino acids. Germline lookup yields CDR1 SNHLY and CDR2 FYNNEI. With 6 bases clipped from V and 5 bases from J, the junction kept 7 bases outside the gene matches. Here the CDR3 reads CASRALAGGGDTQYF. CDR3 DNA: TGTGCCAGCAGGGCTCTAGCGGGAGGAGGAGATACGCAGTATTTT.

This chain joins TRBV7-4 and TRBJ2-7; maybe TRBD2 (5 bases). Germline V lookup: CDR1 SGHVT, CDR2 SQSDAQ. Trimming took off 0 bases at V and 6 bases at J, with 18 bases between the two ends. The CDR3 runs to 16 residues. This chain's CDR3 is CASSLARGSPSLEQYF. DNA for the CDR3: TGTGCCAGCAGCTTAGCTCGAGGGAGTCCCTCACTCGAGCAGTACTTC. The whole variable domain, remainder taken from reference TRBV7-4 and TRBJ2-7, is GAGVSQSPRYKVAKRGRDVALRCDSISGHVTLYWYRQTLGQGSEVLTYSQSDAQRDKSGRPSGRFSAERPERSVSTLKIQRTEQGDSAVYLCASSLARGSPSLEQYFGPGTRLTVT.

A single count supports this clone. The CDR3 is CASSQVLDSPNARQFF. The CDR3 DNA reads as TGCGCCAGCAGCCAAGTTTTGGACTCCCCGAACGCGCGGCAGTTCTTC. This chain joins TRBV4-3 and TRBJ2-1; tentatively, D is TRBD2 (5 bases). Germline CDR1 reads LGHNA; CDR2 reads YSLEER. Deletions cut 1 base from V and 12 bases from J, with 22 bases between. The CDR3 sequence is 16 residues long.

The rearrangement uses TRBV6-1 and TRBJ1-5, with D tentatively TRBD1 (6 bases). Germline V gene sequence: CDR1 MNHNS, CDR2 SASEGT. V was shortened by 5 bases and J by 5 bases, with 10 bases between the two germline ends. This CDR3 spans 13 amino acids. The CDR3 is CASSFGQHQPQHF. In nucleotides, the CDR3 is TGTGCCAGCAGTTTTGGACAGCATCAGCCCCAGCATTTT.

The rearrangement joins TRBV11-3 to TRBJ1-2; no clear D gene. V was pared by 2 bases and J by 1 base, with 5 bases between. Germline values: CDR1 SGHNT, CDR2 YENEEA. There are 13 residues in the CDR3. The CDR3 loop is CASSLRGNYGYTF. The CDR3 nucleotides are TGTGCCAGCAGCTTACGGGGTAACTATGGCTACACCTTC. Drawing the rest from reference TRBV11-3 and TRBJ1-2, the complete variable domain is EAGVVQSPRYKIIEKKQPVAFWCNPISGHNTLYWYLQNLGQGPELLIRYENEEAVDDSQLPKDRFSAERLKGVDSTLKIQPAELGDSAVYLCASSLRGNYGYTFGSGTRLTVV.

This chain joins TRBV19 and TRBJ1-5; D is uncertain. V was trimmed by 5 bases and J by 5 bases, leaving 10 bases between them. Germline V gene lookup returns CDR1 LNHDA and CDR2 SQIVND (reference sequence). The CDR3 runs to 13 residues. The CDR3 is CASSPGRDQPQHF. For the CDR3, the DNA is TGTGCCAGTAGTCCCGGGAGGGATCAGCCCCAGCATTTT.

The gene calls are TRBV28 and TRBJ2-7; the match to TRBD2 covers 10 bases. J was trimmed by 2 bases and V by 6 bases; bases with no gene match: 4. The V gene's germline CDR1 is MDHEN and CDR2 SYDVKM. The CDR3 is 14 residues long. The CDR3 reads CASRSAGGAYEQYF. In DNA form, the CDR3 reads TGTGCCAGCAGGTCAGCGGGGGGGGCCTACGAGCAGTACTTC.

The chain carries TRBV5-1 and TRBJ1-2; D gene uncertain. V lost 2 bases and J 5 bases, leaving 10 bases between the germline ends. This CDR3 region has 13 residues. CDR1 and CDR2 from the germline V gene are SGHRS and YFSETQ. CDR3 region: CASSFTAQYGYTF. The CDR3 coding sequence is TGCGCCAGCAGCTTCACGGCACAGTATGGCTACACCTTC.